This TCR beta chain was observed in a study of cytomegalovirus exposure and HLA in healthy donors. The study, taken as a whole, reports: Segments of the TCR beta V type were, in most cases, productive about 87% or about 30% of the time in an earlier analysis.

This clone was detected only a few times. Its antigen is not identified. The primer mix had 60 Vbeta and 13 Jbeta primers. Some clones are missing from TCRdb's copy, which holds only in-frame ones; the method was immunoSEQ multiplex PCR. Altogether some 100,000 clones are present, roughly 88% being singletons, with the ten largest covering less than 1.5%. Germline V CDR1 and CDR2: MNHEY, SVGAGI. The CDR3 runs 12 residues. Trimming cost V 9 bases and J 2 bases; bases outside gene matches: 2. The receptor's source is a woman in her late teens or twenties in good health and CMV-seronegative. The rearrangement uses TRBV6-5 and TRBJ2-7; TRBD1 agrees at 9 bases. The sequencing sample was made of PBMCs. The chain's CDR3 is CARRDRAYEQYF. Written as DNA, the CDR3 is TGTGCCAGGAGGGACAGGGCCTACGAGCAGTACTTC.